One T cell receptor beta chain is described in this entry. Germline CDR1 is SGDLS and CDR2 is YYNGEE. The CDR3 runs 15 residues. V shed 4 bases and J 3 bases; nucleotides not matched to a gene: 8. The data stem from a study of OX40 agonist ivuxolimab in advanced cancers. Study at large: Partial responses occurred in Three dose-escalation patients, one with hepatocellular carcinoma and two with cutaneous melanoma.

Assay used: immunoSEQ multiplex PCR; TCRdb lists only in-frame clones, some missing. The data hold about 72,000 clones, with roughly nine tenths observed a single time. Material: CD4+ or CD8+ T cells sorted from blood, obtained in a trial of the OX40 agonist ivuxolimab. The receptor's source is an adult with an advanced solid tumor such as melanoma, head and neck, liver or kidney cancer. The chain has TRBV9 and TRBJ2-7, with 9 nucleotides matching TRBD2. Here the CDR3 reads CASSPRGRGVYEQYF. The CDR3 DNA sequence: TGTGCCAGCAGCCCCCGCGGGAGGGGGGTCTACGAGCAGTACTTC. The full variable domain, rest sourced from reference TRBV9 and TRBJ2-7, is DSGVTQTPKHLITATGQRVTLRCSPRSGDLSVYWYQQSLDQGLQFLIQYYNGEERAKGNILERFSAQQFPDLHSELNLSSLELGDSALYFCASSPRGRGVYEQYFGPGTRLTVT.